The present T cell receptor (beta chain) was sequenced within a study of Graves' ophthalmopathy and Graves' hyperthyroidism (dated by TCRdb to the late 2010s). Broadly, across the study: Peripheral blood was collected at initial diagnosis, prior to any treatment. The study used TCR beta repertoire signatures to distinguish Graves' ophthalmopathy from Graves' hyperthyroidism and to predict progression to ophthalmopathy. In total, around 140 blood samples were TCR-sequenced: roughly 45 ophthalmopathy, 80 or so hyperthyroidism and approximately 17 hyperthyroidism-to-ophthalmopathy patients. A discovery set of 95 to 100 patients (under 45 ophthalmopathy, about 58 stable hyperthyroidism) was enrolled to explore V-J signatures distinguishing ophthalmopathy from hyperthyroidism. The independent validation cohort included 18 to 20 hyperthyroidism patients plus 17 patients who later progressed from hyperthyroidism to ophthalmopathy. In more than five hyperthyroidism patients, the T-cell repertoires found in thyroid tissue were compared with those found in blood. Following sample collection, hyperthyroidism patients were given methimazole at a starting dose of 30 mg daily, and ophthalmopathy patients were given high-dose intravenous methylprednisolone. For training and testing, the 80 to 100 patients in the discovery cohort were randomly divided in a 7:3 ratio.

Ophthalmopathy patients were characterized by moderately to severely active disease, a Clinical Activity Score of at least 3, a NOSPECS grade of at least 4, and a disease duration under 3 months. Patients were excluded if they had other autoimmune diseases, uncontrolled infections, pregnancy or lactation. Clinical symptoms, serum thyroxine, TRAb, thyroid ultrasound and orbital computed tomography formed the basis of the diagnosis. PBMCs were isolated from 8 to 10 ml of fresh peripheral blood by Ficoll-Paque density gradient centrifugation. Total RNA was extracted with Trizol reagent and quality-checked on an Agilent 2100 Bioanalyzer. In its sample, this clonotype was seen a few times. The specificity of this receptor is unknown. No base-level quality is on record; no much larger clone is a single base apart. TCR beta CDR3 regions were amplified from RNA transcripts for repertoire sequencing. HTBI primers and the Qiagen OneStep RT-PCR kit were used in a first-round RT-PCR, which was followed by a second-round multiplex PCR, size selection and purification. Libraries were sequenced on an Illumina HiSeq2000 using paired-end 100 bp reads. Concerning the study's data processing: SOAPnuke was used for read processing, and reads with adapters, uncalled bases, a mean Phred below 15, or no exact constant-primer or identifier match were discarded. COPE v1.2.5 was used to merge high-quality paired reads. Unique nucleotide sequences were defined as clonotypes and aligned to IMGT TRB V, D and J references using MiTCR v1.1. The analysis was limited to V-J combinations with a frequency above 0.0001, which together covered 99% to 99.2% of the repertoires. A TCR clonal expansion and chaos score per V-J combination was defined as the ratio of F50 clonal expansion to chaos observed in the TCRdist matrix. Welch's t-statistics and random forest were used to reduce features to approximately 13 V-J combinations, which were fed into a naive Bayes classifier. The Morisita-Horn index was used to measure how similar the thyroid and blood repertoires were. TCRdb took the public reads, trimmed them with fastp at Q25, ran MiXCR for clone calling and kept in-frame beta chains. Here each entry gathers all rows of one CDR3 protein and keeps the most common genes and DNA. TCRdb's processing, not the study's, gives the V and J calls here. The sample table contains fewer than 600,000 distinct CDR3 sequences; only one count was recorded for 14% of them. The ten largest clonotypes hold 9.5% to 10% of the sample.

Here is what the overall study found, with its caveats: In validation, the model predicted ophthalmopathy progression with roughly 68% sensitivity and about 77% specificity; around twelve predicted patients were CT-confirmed with GO in a median of about 7.1 months. No statistical method was used to predetermine the sample size, and group allocation was not hidden from the investigators. Most of the expanded thyroid clonotypes with a frequency above 0.001 were also detected in blood, and it was suggested that the thyroid immune response may be reflected by blood repertoires. Ophthalmopathy was separated from stable hyperthyroidism by the 13-signature model with 85% to 90% sensitivity and just under 84% specificity in cross-validation and with 80%/75% in the test set.

The source of this sequence is a woman in her twenties or thirties with Graves' ophthalmopathy. Donor details come from another sample of the same person, matched by shared clones. What was sequenced was blood.

Here is the DNA: TGTGCCACCCGCGGGACTAGCGGGAGTAACGGGGAGCTGTTTTTT. Its coded protein is CATRGTSGSNGELFF. The chain is encoded by TRBV24-1 joined to TRBJ2-2; 14 bases in between match TRBD2. According to the germline V gene, CDR1 reads KGHDR and CDR2 reads SFDVKD. From its cysteine to its phenylalanine, the CDR3 spans 15 amino acids. Only the CDR3 DNA is retained, 45 bases long and in frame from the first base. V is pruned by 9 bases and J by 7 bases, leaving 6 bases of the junction without a gene match.